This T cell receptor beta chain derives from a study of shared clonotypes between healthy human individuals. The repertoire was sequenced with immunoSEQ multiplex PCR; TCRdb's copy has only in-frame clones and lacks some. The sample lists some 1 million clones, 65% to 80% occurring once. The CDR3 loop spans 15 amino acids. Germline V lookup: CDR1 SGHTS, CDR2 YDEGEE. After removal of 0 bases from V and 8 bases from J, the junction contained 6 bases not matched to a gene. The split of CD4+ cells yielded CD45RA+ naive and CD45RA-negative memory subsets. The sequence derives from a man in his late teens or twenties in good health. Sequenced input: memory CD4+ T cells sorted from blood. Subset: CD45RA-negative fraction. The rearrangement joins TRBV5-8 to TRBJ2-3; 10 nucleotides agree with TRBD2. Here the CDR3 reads CASSLGAGGLRTQYF. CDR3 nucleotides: TGTGCCAGCAGCTTGGGAGCGGGGGGGCTCCGTACGCAGTATTTT.